Following are 15 T cell receptor beta chains from one sample sequenced in a study of T-cell memory formation after mild COVID-19 (TCRdb year 2021). The library was built by means of 5' RACE. The run used an Illumina NovaSeq 6000. The public reads were run again by TCRdb, first through fastp at Q25 and then through MiXCR, and only productive beta chains were kept. Each record represents a unique CDR3 protein, reported with the most common genes and DNA among its rows. Present in this sample are about 400,000 distinct CDR3 sequences, roughly 15% of which were seen just once. Of the sample, 20% to 25% falls within the top ten clones. The sample taken for sequencing was PBMCs or a T cell subset sorted from them (not recorded which). The source is a young man who had mild COVID-19 (a few samples of this study predate the infection). The sample titles of this study are shuffled in the database, so cell type and time point are left out; the donor was told from shared clones.

The table lists this clonotype with many counts. The chain carries TRBV15 and TRBJ2-3; a weak D match, TRBD2 (7 bases). Germline CDR1 is LNHNV and CDR2 is YYDKDF (reference sequence). Trimming shortened V by 1 base and J by 1 base, and 18 bases separated the two germline ends. The CDR3 runs to 18 residues. The CDR3 DNA follows: TGTGCCACCAGCAGAGTACGGGGGGCGCCGGACGGCACAGATACGCAGTATTTT. Translation: CATSRVRGAPDGTDTQYF.

In this sample, this clonotype turned up a few times. The chain couples TRBV7-2 to TRBJ2-1; TRBD2 matches 12 bases. The J segment lost 11 bases and the V segment lost 6 bases, leaving 8 bases of the junction unmatched. CDR1 and CDR2 (germline): SGHTA, FQGNSA. The CDR3 length is 14 residues. The CDR3 sequence: CASRSGTSGPKQFF. For the CDR3, the DNA is TGTGCCAGCAGATCCGGGACTAGCGGGCCAAAGCAGTTCTTC.

The chain recombines TRBV24-1 with TRBJ1-2, with TRBD1 as a possible D gene (6 bases). The CDR3 is made up of 14 amino acids. Germline V lookup: CDR1 KGHDR, CDR2 SFDVKD. Trimming removed 5 bases from V and 6 bases from J, with 15 bases in between. The CDR3 nucleotides read TGTGCCACCAGTGGTTCGGACAGTTGGGATGGCTACACCTTC. Encoded protein: CATSGSDSWDGYTF.

V gene TRBV5-4 combines with J gene TRBJ1-2; D gene unclear. CDR3 length: 15 residues. CDR1 SGHNT and CDR2 YYREEE come from the germline V gene (reference sequence). Deletions cut 1 base from V and 6 bases from J, with 16 bases between. CDR3 sequence (DNA): TGTGCCAGCAGCTTGTACCGGACCGATTCGGATGGCTACACCTTC. This codes for CASSLYRTDSDGYTF.

The rearrangement joins TRBV6-2 or TRBV6-3 to TRBJ2-7, with D possibly matching TRBD2 (5 bases). The CDR3 contains 15 residues. CDR1 is MNHEY and CDR2 is SVGEGT in the germline V gene. Trimming left V 0 bases short and J 6 bases short, with 15 bases between. The CDR3 bases are TGTGCCAGCAGTTACTCGACTGGGCTAGCTGCCGAGCAGTACGTC. Residues: CASSYSTGLAAEQYV.

This clonotype has only a few counts. V and J are TRBV11-1 and TRBJ2-5; D is ambiguous. The germline CDR1 and CDR2 sequences are SGHAT and FQDESV (reference sequence). The CDR3 consists of 12 residues. The V and J ends lost 6 bases and 7 bases respectively, with 12 bases between them. The chain's CDR3 is CASRSRTGTQYF. As DNA, the CDR3 is TGTGCCAGCAGGAGCAGAACCGGGACCCAGTACTTC.

Only a few counts were recorded for this clonotype. This clone may be a read error of a much larger clone one base away. The chain combines TRBV6-5 with TRBJ2-2; D gene unclear. V shed 5 bases and J shed 3 bases, with 7 bases lying between them. Germline CDR1 reads MNHEY; CDR2 reads SVGAGI. The CDR3 has 13 amino acids. CDR3 sequence: CASSNTDTGELFF. Here the CDR3 DNA reads TGTGCCAGCAGTAACACAGACACCGGGGAGCTGTTTTTT.

This chain connects TRBV4-1 to TRBJ1-1; D unresolved. CDR3 length: 12 amino acids. With 1 base removed from V and 10 bases from J, the gap between germline ends came to 10 bases. From germline, CDR1 is MGHRA and CDR2 YSYEKL. CDR3 coding DNA: TGCGCCAGCAGCCAAGGGATACAAGGAGCTTTCTTT. The encoded protein is CASSQGIQGAFF.

CDR3 in amino acids: CASSPRGESQETQYF. DNA of the CDR3: TGCGCCAGCAGCCCCCGAGGGGAGAGCCAAGAGACCCAGTACTTC. The gene calls are TRBV5-1 and TRBJ2-5; D tentatively reads TRBD1 or TRBD2 (5 bases each). V lost 4 bases and J lost 1, with 14 bases in between. The CDR3 contains 15 residues. The germline V gene has CDR1 SGHRS and CDR2 YFSETQ. Full variable domain (remainder filled in from reference TRBV5-1 and TRBJ2-5): KAGVTQTPRYLIKTRGQQVTLSCSPISGHRSVSWYQQTPGQGLQFLFEYFSETQRNKGNFPGRFSGRQFSNSRSEMNVSTLELGDSALYLCASSPRGESQETQYFGPGTRLLVL.

In its sample, this clonotype was seen a few times. This chain links TRBV2 with TRBJ2-2; no firm D call. The CDR3 length is 13 residues. In germline, CDR1 is SNHLY, CDR2 FYNNEI. The germline V and J ends were trimmed by 6 bases and 7 bases, with 12 bases remaining between them. Here the CDR3 reads CASRQTVDGELFF. The CDR3 DNA sequence: TGTGCCAGCAGGCAGACGGTAGACGGGGAGCTGTTTTTT.

Only a few counts were recorded for this clonotype. V gene TRBV12-3 or TRBV12-4 combines with J gene TRBJ2-5; 12 nucleotides match TRBD2. This CDR3 contains 16 residues. V was pared by 4 bases and J by 2 bases, with 5 bases of the junction left unmatched. For the CDR3, the DNA is TGTGCCAGCAGTTCGAGACTAGCGGGGGTGCAAGAGACCCAGTACTTC. This encodes CASSSRLAGVQETQYF.

This clonotype was detected only a few times. The V call is TRBV11-2, the J call TRBJ2-2, with TRBD2 matching over 10 bases. This CDR3 region has 15 residues. V lost 1 base and J lost 7; bases outside the gene matches: 3. The germline gives CDR1 SGHAT, CDR2 FQNNGV. In DNA, the CDR3 is TGTGCCAGCAGCTTAGCAGCGGGGGGGATCGGGGAGCTGTTTTTT. Protein sequence: CASSLAAGGIGELFF.

V is TRBV15 and J is TRBJ2-7; D not resolved. The CDR3 length is 14 residues. The V end lost 3 bases, the J end lost 2 bases, and 11 bases lay between the germline ends. Germline CDR1 reads LNHNV; CDR2 reads YYDKDF (reference sequence). In DNA form, the CDR3 reads TGTGCCACCAGCAGGGGTAGAGATACCTACGAGCAGTACTTC. It yields the protein CATSRGRDTYEQYF.

The V and J genes are TRBV5-1 and TRBJ2-1; 9 bases agree with TRBD1. The J segment lost 4 bases and the V segment lost 2 bases, leaving 1 base of the junction unmatched. Germline values: CDR1 SGHRS, CDR2 YFSETQ. The CDR3 loop spans 14 amino acids. DNA for the CDR3: TGCGCCAGCAGCTTCGGACAGGGGTACAATGAGCAGTTCTTC. Its translation is CASSFGQGYNEQFF.

The genes are TRBV5-6 and TRBJ1-2, with D maybe TRBD1 (5 bases). This CDR3 comprises 15 residues. The germline CDR1 and CDR2 sequences are SGHDT and YYEEEE. The V gene lost 4 bases and the J gene lost 8 bases, with 21 bases spanning the gap. The DNA of the CDR3 is TGTGCCAGCAGCCCGACTATGAGTGCCGGGGGAGGCTACACCTTC. Protein: CASSPTMSAGGGYTF.